This T cell receptor beta chain was recorded in a study of shared clonotypes between healthy human individuals (dated by TCRdb to about 2020). Study-level background: The cohort included three men and two women between 18 and 49 years of age. For each donor, CD4 naive and CD4 memory were each given three plates, CD8 naive was given two plates, and CD8 memory was given one plate. To estimate repertoire size and how much clonotype sharing occurs between individuals, the study deeply sequenced the blood TCR repertoires of roughly 5 healthy adults. To increase sequencing depth and limit assay-specific biases, different laboratories used diverse techniques to prepare libraries and sequence TCR repertoires. Each donor's leukapheresis produced roughly between roughly 0.94 and 9.5 billion PBMCs.

From the cysteine up to the phenylalanine, the CDR3 has a length of 15 residues. Only the CDR3 part of the read is kept: 45 bases, read in frame from the first base. The germline V gene encodes CDR1 SGHNT and CDR2 YYREEE (reference sequence). V is pared back by 1 base and J by 7 bases, with 18 bases lying between the germline termini. Using the deep immunoSEQ assay, TCR CDR3 regions were amplified from genomic DNA by multiplex PCR. Genomic DNA extracted from each cell subset was distributed evenly over all wells of several immunoSEQ 96-well plates, and each plate served as one replicate. Each replicate PCR for sorted subsets received 200 ng genomic DNA, equal to some 32,000 T cell genomes. Purified libraries were quantified with a Qubit 3.0 fluorometer, sized on a Bioanalyzer 2100, and re-quantified with the KAPA Library Quantification kit. Each immunoSEQ 96-well plate was sequenced on its own single-read 150-cycle Illumina NextSeq 550 flow cell. Per the source publication's procedure: Because the immunoSEQ output held only junctional sequences and lacked quality scores, the filtering could not match the filtering applied to full-length reads. To assign V/J genes and CDR3, sequences were annotated using PyIR, a Python wrapper for IgBLAST v1.9, with IMGT germline references. Reads with weak V/J assignments (E-value above 1e-6), missing CDR3, stop codons, out-of-frame junctions, or ambiguous translated residues were removed. V3J clonotypes were defined by identical inferred V gene, J gene, and CDR3 amino acid sequence. Percentage overlap between repertoires was calculated by dividing the number of shared unique clonotypes by the size of the smaller repertoire. Three approaches were used to assess repertoire richness: RTK rarefaction, the Chao1 estimator, and Recon v2.1 estimates of unobserved clonotypes. For all TCRbeta clonotypes obtained by the gDNA method from several donors, generation probabilities were computed with OLGA. TCRdb obtained this table from immuneACCESS and retained in-frame rearrangements with V and J assigned. These tables miss some clones; where compared with another copy, unresolved V genes account for less than half of the shortfall, and the remainder is unexplained. V and J calls plus clone size are reproduced from that table; the DNA served to infer D and trimming. In this sample the table shows nearly 750,000 clones, over 55% of which occur a single time. The ten largest make up more than 1.5% of the sample.

Note on this clone: Its antigen remains undetermined. No clone much larger than this one lies a single base away; base qualities are absent.

The full study reports these points: Naive subsets generally had larger estimated clonotype richness than memory subsets did. Across four donors, around 5.4% of naive CD4, approximately 4% of naive CD8, about 2.3% of memory CD4, and about 0.4% of memory CD8 clonotypes were shared. Compared with non-shared clonotypes, clonotypes shared by all four sorted-subset donors had higher generation probabilities. Because the study included a small number of donors, the genetic and exposure-history diversity represented was limited. Incomplete sequencing was indicated by rarefaction of sorted-subset datasets, despite the large sequencing depth. Sampling was limited to blood, and TCR repertoires in tissue likely differ from TCR repertoires in blood. Pairwise subsampling indicated that sequencing depth was expected to affect the degree of clonotype sharing among donors.

The donors were healthy, HIV-negative adults with no recently reported acute infections or vaccinations. Every donor was a Caucasian adult residing in Nashville, Tennessee, USA. Magnetic negative selection was used to enrich CD4+ T cells, after which naive cells were positively selected on CD45RA and the negative fraction became the memory subset. Blood was collected by leukapheresis, and PBMCs were isolated by Ficoll-Histopaque density gradient centrifugation and then cryopreserved in liquid nitrogen vapor phase. Analytical flow cytometry was used to check the purity and quantity of every magnetically sorted T cell population. Genomic DNA was isolated from every sorted fraction and measured by UV absorbance on a Nanodrop 2000c.

This chain joins TRBV5-4 to TRBJ2-7, with no confident D gene call. This TCR was sampled from a woman in her twenties or thirties in good health. Sample: memory CD4+ T cells sorted from blood. The sample's cell subset or site, from its label and the paper: CD45RA-negative fraction. The nucleotides are TGTGCCAGCAGCTTGTCTGGGCAGGCGGTGGATGAGCAGTACTTC. It codes for CASSLSGQAVDEQYF.